This T cell receptor beta chain was captured by sequencing in a study of CD8 T cells in ankylosing spondylitis. Broader study findings: What appeared characteristic of ankylosing spondylitis blood was a TCR beta motif of eight highly homologous variants. The authors reported significant enrichment of disease-linked clones in matched ankylosing spondylitis synovial fluid.

Researchers built TCR beta libraries using quantitative 5'-RACE with molecular barcodes. TCRdb redid the calling of the 5' RACE reads with MiXCR, one entry per CDR3 protein. In the table there are 20,000 to 30,000 distinct CDR3 sequences, about 2.6% of which are singletons. In its sample, this clonotype was seen many times. Its antigen remains unknown. The sequenced sample consisted of blood, either unsorted or a sorted T cell fraction (not recorded which). This receptor was identified in a female donor with ankylosing spondylitis or in good health (not recorded which).

The DNA of the CDR3 is TGTGCCAGCAGCGCCCGTTTAGCGGGCTCAGATACGCAGTATTTT. Its protein product is CASSARLAGSDTQYF. The chain has TRBV9 and TRBJ2-3, with 7 bases aligning to TRBD2. Germline values: CDR1 SGDLS, CDR2 YYNGEE. This CDR3 has 15 amino acids. V trimming: 3 bases; J trimming: 4 bases; junction bases outside the gene matches: 8. The complete variable domain, with remaining parts taken from reference TRBV9 and TRBJ2-3, reads DSGVTQTPKHLITATGQRVTLRCSPRSGDLSVYWYQQSLDQGLQFLIQYYNGEERAKGNILERFSAQQFPDLHSELNLSSLELGDSALYFCASSARLAGSDTQYFGPGTRLTVL.